A selection of T cell receptor beta chains follows, all from one sample in a study of STAT3 mutations in large granular lymphocyte leukemia. The method was immunoSEQ multiplex PCR; TCRdb's version includes in-frame clones alone and lacks a portion of them. The data contain around 30,000 clones, about 86% of them singletons. Input material: peripheral blood mononuclear cells. The receptors come from a man aged 60 to 69 with T-cell large granular lymphocyte leukemia. Some clones in this sample may be carry-over from other donors' samples. Each CDR3 is given without its conserved first and last residue. The order of the fields is V gene, clone size, J gene, CDR3 protein. Clone size is shown for a subset of rows, as once, few, many or a class of expanded clone.

>TRBV27|NA|TRBJ2-3
ASSLNPEDTQY
>TRBV28|NA|TRBJ1-2
ASSLDAGVYGYT
>TRBV28|NA|TRBJ2-7
ASRGDSTYEQY
>TRBV5-1|NA|TRBJ2-3
ASSPTRPSTDTQY
>TRBV25-1|NA|TRBJ1-2
ASSEYRTGSNYGYT
>TRBV28|few|TRBJ1-6
ASSLGSYNSPLH
>TRBV5-1|NA|TRBJ1-1
ASSLARGGGTEAF
>TRBV5-1|NA|TRBJ1-1
ASSFRGNLDTEAF
>TRBV5-1|NA|TRBJ2-7
ASSTGQGLGEQY
>TRBV7-2|NA|TRBJ1-2
ASSLGQVYGYT
>TRBV18|NA|TRBJ2-5
ASSPAGGDETQY
>TRBV5-1|NA|TRBJ2-7
ASSLAQGVGEQY
>TRBV5-1|NA|TRBJ2-1
ASSSSGTGPNEQF
>TRBV5-1|once|TRBJ2-5
ASRLAGRETQY
>TRBV15|NA|TRBJ1-5
ATSRDRVGNQPQH
>TRBV7-9|NA|TRBJ2-7
ASSGQGNEQY
>TRBV5-1|few|TRBJ1-3
ASSSLGGNTIY
>TRBV6-1|NA|TRBJ2-7
ASSAQVGTSGTYEQY
>TRBV28|NA|TRBJ2-7
ASSLLGPATRSYEQY
>TRBV5-1|NA|TRBJ1-2
ASSSGQGTTFNYGYT
>TRBV6-5|NA|TRBJ1-4
ASTDPTKEKLF
>TRBV9|once|TRBJ2-2
ASSVGATGELF
>TRBV30|NA|TRBJ2-5
AWSVLGSGTQY
>TRBV28|NA|TRBJ2-3
ASSPPGPGFGDTQY
>TRBV28|NA|TRBJ2-1
ASRSTVYNEQF
>TRBV29-1|NA|TRBJ2-7
SVLGQGLYEQY
>TRBV7-9|once|TRBJ1-4
ASSFARGPDEKLF
>TRBV4-1|NA|TRBJ2-6
ASSPPIGGGGSGANVLT
>TRBV20-1|NA|TRBJ2-7
SARGDYEQY
>TRBV7-8|NA|TRBJ2-7
ASSLTLGGRGSTLAGYEQY
>TRBV7-2|NA|TRBJ2-7
ASRPLGREQY
>TRBV13|NA|TRBJ2-2
ASSSYRGNTGELF
>TRBV5-4|NA|TRBJ1-6
ASSSGTRAGDSPLH
>TRBV14|NA|TRBJ2-5
ASSQTTGPQETQY
>TRBV5-1|NA|TRBJ1-3
ASSLAAQFSGNTIY
>TRBV19|once|TRBJ2-7
ASSSFGTSGIYEQY
>TRBV27|NA|TRBJ2-7
ASSPLAGGYYEQY
>TRBV30|NA|TRBJ1-2
CCRGGKGYT
>TRBV18|NA|TRBJ2-5
ASSREETQY
>TRBV30|NA|TRBJ1-4
AWSSPGDLIEKLF
>TRBV7-9|NA|TRBJ2-7
ASSPGLAGVDEQY
>TRBV5-1|NA|TRBJ2-3
ASSLQGTDTQY
>TRBV4-2|NA|TRBJ2-2
ASSQAFRAGGPGTGELF
>TRBV9|NA|TRBJ1-1
ASSVDAGMNTEAF
>TRBV11-2|NA|TRBJ2-7
ASRIVARYEQY
>TRBV7-2|NA|TRBJ1-5
ASSPGQGGQPQH
>TRBV11-2|NA|TRBJ2-7
ASSDFTLGEQY
>TRBV30|few|TRBJ1-1
AWSVEGVLDPEAF
>TRBV28|NA|TRBJ1-4
ATSLSGQGNEKLF
>TRBV30|few|TRBJ1-2
ARDQRAYGYT
>TRBV18|NA|TRBJ2-7
ASSRATSSYEQY
>TRBV29-1|NA|TRBJ2-1
SVEETGTGIRSSYNEQF
>TRBV12-5|once|TRBJ1-1
ASGLGARAAYEAF
>TRBV18|NA|TRBJ2-1
ASSPPSAMGNEQF
>TRBV6-6|NA|TRBJ2-3
ASNRDRGPDTQY
>TRBV5-1|NA|TRBJ2-1
ASSSGVGGPYNEQF
>TRBV2|NA|TRBJ1-1
ASTLEGGTEAF
>TRBV30|NA|TRBJ2-7
AWTPSGVYEQY
>TRBV6-5|NA|TRBJ2-7
ATRGNEQY